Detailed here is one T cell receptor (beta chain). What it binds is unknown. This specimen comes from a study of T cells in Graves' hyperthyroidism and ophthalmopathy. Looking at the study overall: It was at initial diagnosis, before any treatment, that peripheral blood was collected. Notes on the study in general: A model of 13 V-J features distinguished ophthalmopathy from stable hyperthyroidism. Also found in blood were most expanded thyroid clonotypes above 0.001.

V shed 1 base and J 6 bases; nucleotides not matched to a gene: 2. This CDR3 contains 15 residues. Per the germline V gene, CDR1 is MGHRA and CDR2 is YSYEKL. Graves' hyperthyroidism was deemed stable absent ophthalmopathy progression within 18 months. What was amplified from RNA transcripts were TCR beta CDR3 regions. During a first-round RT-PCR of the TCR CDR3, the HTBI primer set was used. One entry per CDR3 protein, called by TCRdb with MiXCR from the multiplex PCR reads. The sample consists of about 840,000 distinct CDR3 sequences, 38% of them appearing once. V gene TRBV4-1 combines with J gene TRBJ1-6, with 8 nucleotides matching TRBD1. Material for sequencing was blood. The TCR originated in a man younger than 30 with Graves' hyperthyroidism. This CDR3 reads CASSQGTGLNSPLHF. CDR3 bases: TGCGCCAGCAGCCAAGGGACAGGGCTTAATTCACCCCTCCACTTT.